Presented here are 30 T cell receptor beta chains from one specimen sequenced in a study of long-term antiretroviral therapy in people with HIV. Researchers ran immunoSEQ v3.0 at survey level. The table came from immunoSEQ multiplex PCR; TCRdb's copy has only in-frame clones and leaves some out. Of some 19,000 clones listed, 65% to 85% are singletons. The sequencing here drew on unsorted PBMCs, taken 0.9 years after starting antiretroviral therapy. The receptors were gathered from a man aged 18 to 29 with HIV.

This chain links TRBV2 with TRBJ1-5; tentative D call: TRBD1 (6 bases). The germline gives CDR1 SNHLY, CDR2 FYNNEI. Trimming removed 3 bases from V and 3 bases from J, with 12 bases in between. This CDR3 has 15 residues. CDR3 sequence reads: CASSDGQRPNQPQHF. The CDR3 DNA is TGTGCCAGCAGTGACGGACAGCGCCCCAATCAGCCCCAGCATTTT.

The V and J genes are TRBV5-1 and TRBJ1-4, with TRBD1 identical over 7 bases. V lost 4 bases to trimming and J lost 5 bases; unmatched junction nucleotides: 5. The germline gives CDR1 SGHRS, CDR2 YFSETQ. This CDR3 is built from 14 residues. Here the CDR3 reads CASSLTGKNEKLFF. The CDR3 DNA sequence: TGCGCCAGCAGCCTGACAGGGAAGAATGAAAAACTGTTTTTT.

This chain links TRBV18 with TRBJ1-3; 9 bases are a match to TRBD1. J was trimmed by 8 bases and V by 3 bases; bases with no gene match: 5. Germline V gives CDR1 KGHSH, CDR2 LQKENI. The CDR3 is 14 amino acids. The CDR3: CASSPGTGMDTIYF. The CDR3 DNA sequence: TGTGCCAGCTCACCTGGGACAGGGATGGACACCATATATTTT.

The chain joins TRBV9 to TRBJ1-2; 9 nucleotides match TRBD1. Unmatched junction bases numbered 10, after V lost 3 bases and J lost 7 bases. Looked up from germline, CDR1 is SGDLS and CDR2 is YYNGEE. CDR3 length: 15 residues. CDR3 sequence: CASSAPGQGGFGYTF. The DNA of the CDR3 is TGTGCCAGCAGCGCACCGGGACAGGGAGGCTTTGGCTACACCTTC.

This clone was detected only once. The chain links TRBV20-1 to TRBJ1-4; no clear D. This CDR3 region has 10 residues. In germline, CDR1 is DFQATT, CDR2 SNEGSKA (reference sequence). CDR3 amino acids: CMARSEKLFF. DNA for the CDR3: TGCATGGCGCGGAGTGAAAAACTGTTTTTT.

This chain uses TRBV6-1 with TRBJ2-7; TRBD1 is a possible D gene (5 bases). Germline V gene data show CDR1 as MNHNS and CDR2 as SASEGT. The CDR3 is 13 amino acids. The ends were cut back, 7 bases at V and 0 bases at J, with 10 bases in the middle. The CDR3 nucleotides are TGTGCCAGCATCCAGGGAAACTCCTACGAGCAGTACTTC. Translation: CASIQGNSYEQYF.

The CDR3 sequence: CASSRAETGEKLFF. The DNA for the CDR3 is TGCGCCAGCAGCCGAGCTGAGACAGGTGAAAAACTGTTTTTT. The chain is built from TRBV5-1 and TRBJ1-4; the D gene is possibly TRBD1 (6 bases). Trimming stripped 4 bases from V and 7 bases from J, with 14 bases between. CDR3 length: 14 residues. CDR1 is SGHRS, CDR2 YFSETQ, per germline. The full variable domain, completed using reference TRBV5-1 and TRBJ1-4, is KAGVTQTPRYLIKTRGQQVTLSCSPISGHRSVSWYQQTPGQGLQFLFEYFSETQRNKGNFPGRFSGRQFSNSRSEMNVSTLELGDSALYLCASSRAETGEKLFFGSGTQLSVL.

The chain has TRBV27 and TRBJ1-3; no firm D call. The germline V and J ends were trimmed by 5 bases and 4 bases, with 3 bases remaining between them. CDR1 MNHEY and CDR2 SMNVEV come from the germline V gene (reference sequence). The CDR3 runs 11 residues. This CDR3 reads CASSAGNTIYF. The CDR3 region has the DNA TGTGCCAGCAGTGCAGGAAACACCATATATTTT.

The rearrangement links TRBV18 to TRBJ1-2, with a weak D call TRBD1 (5 bases). V was cut by 3 bases and J by 12 bases, with 20 bases left in between. Germline V gene data show CDR1 as KGHSH and CDR2 as LQKENI. CDR3 length equals 14 residues. CDR3 DNA sequence: TGTGCCAGCTCACCGGCGGACCGTCCCAGGGCTGACACCTTC. This translates into CASSPADRPRADTF.

V is TRBV5-4 and J is TRBJ2-1; D may be TRBD1 (6 bases). V was trimmed by 4 bases and J by 5 bases, leaving 16 bases between them. CDR1 and CDR2 (germline): SGHNT, YYREEE (reference sequence). The CDR3 extends over 15 amino acids. CDR3 sequence: CASSPGDTEDNEQFF. The CDR3 DNA is TGTGCCAGCAGCCCCGGGGACACGGAGGACAATGAGCAGTTCTTC.

This clone was counted once. The rearrangement links TRBV28 to TRBJ1-2; 7 bases are shared with TRBD1. Per germline, CDR1 MDHEN and CDR2 SYDVKM. After removal of 3 bases from V and 1 base from J, the junction contained 2 bases not matched to a gene. This CDR3 is built from 14 residues. CDR3 protein: CASSFDRDNYGYTF. CDR3 bases: TGTGCCAGCAGTTTTGACAGGGATAACTATGGCTACACCTTC.

A single count supports this clone. This chain connects TRBV6-1 to TRBJ1-3; maybe TRBD1 (5 bases). Per germline, CDR1 MNHNS and CDR2 SASEGT. Trimming took off 4 bases at V and 1 base at J, with 8 bases between the two ends. There are 14 residues in the CDR3. In DNA, the CDR3 is TGTGCCAGCAGTGCCAGGGTATCTGGAAACACCATATATTTT. As protein: CASSARVSGNTIYF.

The chain couples TRBV2 to TRBJ1-1; D is uncertain. Germline V gene data show CDR1 as SNHLY and CDR2 as FYNNEI. V was trimmed by 2 bases and J by 0 bases, leaving 10 bases between them. The CDR3 runs to 15 residues. The chain's CDR3 is CASSEIASMNTEAFF. For the CDR3, the DNA is TGTGCCAGCAGTGAAATAGCCAGCATGAACACTGAAGCTTTCTTT.

The CDR3 bases are TGTGCCAGCAGTCAACAGGGGATGCGGACTGAAGCTTTCTTT. It specifies CASSQQGMRTEAFF. This rearrangement joins TRBV28 to TRBJ1-1; 7 bases line up with TRBD1. The length of the CDR3 is 14 residues. Germline values: CDR1 MDHEN, CDR2 SYDVKM. Trimming at V came to 5 bases and at J to 5 bases, leaving 8 bases not matched to a gene.

The chain uses TRBV4-1 and TRBJ1-1, with 8 positions matching TRBD1. The V segment lost 4 bases and the J segment 1 base; nucleotides outside the gene matches: 5. CDR3 length: 15 amino acids. CDR1 is MGHRA and CDR2 is YSYEKL in the germline V gene. CDR3 region: CASSPLGQANTEAFF. CDR3 DNA: TGCGCCAGCAGCCCCCTGGGACAGGCGAACACTGAAGCTTTCTTT.

The J gene is TRBJ2-3, the V gene TRBV7-9; 7 bases map to TRBD2. Trimming cost V 6 bases and J 3 bases; bases outside gene matches: 6. The CDR3 is 14 amino acids. Germline V gene lookup returns CDR1 SEHNR and CDR2 FQNEAQ (reference sequence). The CDR3 loop reads CASRERGGTDTQYF. Written as DNA, the CDR3 is TGTGCCAGCAGGGAGCGGGGAGGGACAGATACGCAGTATTTT.

The chain joins TRBV6-5 to TRBJ2-3; D remains unclear. This CDR3 has 12 residues. Looked up from germline, CDR1 is MNHEY and CDR2 is SVGAGI. With 7 bases removed from V and 6 bases from J, the gap between germline ends came to 11 bases. Written as DNA, the CDR3 is TGTGCCAGCACTTCCCTGGGGGATACGCAGTATTTT. This sequence encodes CASTSLGDTQYF.

This chain links TRBV4-1 with TRBJ2-7; D possibly corresponds to TRBD2 (5 bases). The V gene's germline CDR1 is MGHRA and CDR2 YSYEKL. This CDR3 contains 13 residues. V was trimmed by 1 base and J by 5 bases, leaving 9 bases between them. The CDR3, as DNA: TGCGCCAGCAGCCAAGCCGGGGTCAACGAGCAGTACTTC. Translating gives CASSQAGVNEQYF.

The genes are TRBV7-2 and TRBJ1-2; TRBD1 might be the D (6 bases). This CDR3 has 14 residues. V lost 5 bases and J lost 3, with 13 bases in between. The V gene's germline CDR1 is SGHTA and CDR2 FQGNSA. The CDR3 nucleotides are TGTGCCAGCAGCCAGGGGAGCGAGGACTATGGCTACACCTTC. Its translation is CASSQGSEDYGYTF.

This rearrangement joins TRBV2 to TRBJ1-1; 12 bases fit TRBD1. Losses at the gene ends were 8 bases for V and 5 bases for J; bases not matched to a gene: 3. The CDR3 covers 13 residues. Germline V gene sequence: CDR1 SNHLY, CDR2 FYNNEI. CDR3 coding DNA: TGTGCCAGCCGGGACAGGGGGCGAACTGAAGCTTTCTTT. It encodes CASRDRGRTEAFF.

This chain joins TRBV5-4 and TRBJ1-2; TRBD1 aligns across 8 bases. The CDR3 sequence is 16 residues long. Germline CDR1 SGHNT, CDR2 YYREEE (reference sequence). The trim removed 5 bases at V and 5 bases at J, leaving 14 bases unmatched. As DNA, the CDR3 is TGTGCCAGCAGAGGAGATCCCGGACAGGGTGTATATGGCTACACCTTC. It translates to CASRGDPGQGVYGYTF. Combining the CDR3 with reference TRBV5-4 and TRBJ1-2 gives the whole variable domain ETGVTQSPTHLIKTRGQQVTLRCSSQSGHNTVSWYQQALGQGPQFIFQYYREEENGRGNFPPRFSGLQFPNYSSELNVNALELDDSALYLCASRGDPGQGVYGYTFGSGTRLTVV.

The CDR3 region has the DNA TGTGCCAGCAGCCTAGACAGGGTTAACCATTTGAACACTGAAGCTTTCTTT. It codes for CASSLDRVNHLNTEAFF. The chain recombines TRBV7-9 with TRBJ1-1; 7 positions agree with TRBD1. The junction had 12 bases not matched to a gene; V was cut back by 5 bases and J by 0 bases. Germline values: CDR1 SEHNR, CDR2 FQNEAQ (reference sequence). The CDR3 sequence is 17 residues long. The full variable domain, rest sourced from reference TRBV7-9 and TRBJ1-1, is DTGVSQNPRHKITKRGQNVTFRCDPISEHNRLYWYRQTLGQGPEFLTYFQNEAQLEKSRLLSDRFSAERPKGSFSTLEIQRTEQGDSAMYLCASSLDRVNHLNTEAFFGQGTRLTVV.

This sequence joins TRBV7-9 and TRBJ2-3; a weak D match, TRBD1 (6 bases). The CDR3 is 15 amino acids. With 6 bases removed from V and 2 bases from J, the gap between germline ends came to 15 bases. In germline, CDR1 is SEHNR, CDR2 FQNEAQ (reference sequence). The CDR3 region is CASRGTRHTTDTQYF. DNA for the CDR3: TGTGCCAGCAGGGGGACAAGGCACACCACAGATACGCAGTATTTT.

This chain uses TRBV7-8 with TRBJ1-1; D not certain. Trimming took off 0 bases at V and 7 bases at J, with 12 bases between the two ends. Looked up from germline, CDR1 is SGHVS and CDR2 is FQNEAQ. There are 14 residues in the CDR3. The CDR3 bases are TGTGCCAGCAGCTTAGCGGGCCGTTTTTATGAAGCTTTCTTT. Its translation: CASSLAGRFYEAFF.

The gene calls are TRBV5-1 and TRBJ2-1; D is uncertain. V gave up 2 bases and J gave up 6 bases, with 3 bases separating them. CDR3 length: 11 amino acids. CDR1 is SGHRS, CDR2 YFSETQ, per germline. The CDR3 bases are TGCGCCAGCAGCTTTCCCAATGAGCAGTTCTTC. This encodes CASSFPNEQFF.

The chain recombines TRBV6-1 with TRBJ1-2, with a tentative D call TRBD1 (6 bases). The CDR3 loop spans 15 amino acids. CDR1 and CDR2 (germline): MNHNS, SASEGT. Trimming pared 3 bases from V and 9 bases from J, leaving 20 bases between. CDR3 loop: CASSEIMGAWNSYTF. The DNA of the CDR3 is TGTGCCAGCAGTGAGATTATGGGGGCGTGGAACAGCTACACCTTC.

J is TRBJ1-2 and V is TRBV13, with D unresolved. The CDR3 extends over 21 amino acids. V was clipped by 5 bases and J by 4 bases, with 35 bases between them. Germline-derived CDR1 and CDR2 are PRHDT and FYEKMQ (reference sequence). CDR3 sequence reads: CASSPQKSWEALKDILYGYTF. The DNA of the CDR3 is TGTGCCAGCAGCCCTCAGAAGAGTTGGGAAGCCCTTAAAGACATACTCTATGGCTACACCTTC.

The chain couples TRBV7-9 to TRBJ1-1; D unresolved. V was shortened by 5 bases and J by 7 bases, with 17 bases between the two germline ends. The CDR3 spans 14 residues. The germline gives CDR1 SEHNR, CDR2 FQNEAQ (reference sequence). The CDR3 reads CASSPGGGSFEAFF. The CDR3 DNA sequence: TGTGCCAGCAGCCCGGGAGGAGGGTCCTTTGAAGCTTTCTTT.

The chain has TRBV6-6 and TRBJ1-1; 8 bases are shared with TRBD1. This CDR3 has 15 residues. CDR1 and CDR2 (germline): MNHNY, SVGAGI (reference sequence). Trimming at V came to 5 bases and at J to 3 bases, leaving 8 bases not matched to a gene. The DNA of the CDR3 is TGTGCCAGCAGTGACGTTACGACAGGGGACACTGAAGCTTTCTTT. Its protein product is CASSDVTTGDTEAFF.

This rearrangement joins TRBV6-1 to TRBJ2-3; no definite D call. CDR1 MNHNS and CDR2 SASEGT come from the germline V gene. This CDR3 region has 15 residues. V was trimmed by 4 bases and J by 2 bases, leaving 13 bases between them. The CDR3: CASSALIRNTDTQYF. CDR3 DNA: TGTGCCAGCAGTGCCCTGATTAGGAACACAGATACGCAGTATTTT.